This T cell receptor (beta chain) was captured by sequencing in a study of T cells in localized non-small cell lung cancer. Study-wide results and limits: Patients showing higher blood T cell density tended to see longer overall survival. Heterogeneity cannot be ruled out, as sequencing used one tumor region only. Uninvolved adjacent lung had higher T cell clonality than tumor and all other tissues. Median about 58 top-100 tumor clones were shared with paired adjacent lung.

As to this clone: Its antigen remains unidentified.

The table came from immunoSEQ multiplex PCR; TCRdb's copy has only in-frame clones and leaves some out. The table lists 60,000 to 65,000 clones, 90% of them singletons. The sequence was obtained from a woman aged 35-75 years with stage I lung adenocarcinoma. Sample: peripheral blood, taken before any cancer treatment.

CDR3 protein: CASSPPLGEQYF. The CDR3 coding sequence is TGTGCCAGCTCACCACCTCTGGGAGAGCAGTACTTC. This chain links TRBV18 with TRBJ2-7; D remains ambiguous. The CDR3 runs to 12 residues. The ends were cut back, 0 bases at V and 7 bases at J, with 7 bases in the middle. CDR1 is KGHSH and CDR2 is LQKENI in the germline V gene.